This TCR beta chain was retrieved from a study of control samples from healthy donors and cancer patients. Generated by immunoSEQ multiplex PCR, the TCRdb table keeps only in-frame clones and is missing some. This table has more than 95,000 clones, roughly 84% appearing once. The CDR3 spans 13 residues. Germline CDR1 is GTSNPN and CDR2 is SVGIG (reference sequence). V lost 4 bases and J 5 bases, leaving 14 bases between the germline ends. This sequence originates from a man aged 35 to 55 in good health. The sample comprised blood. The V and J genes are TRBV30 and TRBJ1-1; D is perhaps TRBD1 (5 bases). As DNA, the CDR3 is TGTGCCTGGATCTCACGGCGGGGGACTGAAGCTTTCTTT. Translating gives CAWISRRGTEAFF.